Presented here are 31 T cell receptor beta chains from one specimen sequenced in a study of T cells in localized non-small cell lung cancer (dated by TCRdb to the early 2020s). Receptor libraries were prepared by the immunoSEQ multiplex PCR assay. TCRdb limited this immuneACCESS table to in-frame rearrangements with V and J called. A share of clones is missing; checked studies link under half to unresolved V genes, and the rest is unexplained. The sample contains approximately 83,000 clones, roughly 88% of them found a single time. Together, the top ten hold about 4% of the sample. The sequencing used PBMCs, collected before any cancer treatment. Receptors originate from a woman aged 35 to 70 with stage II squamous cell lung carcinoma.

V is TRBV4-1 and J is TRBJ2-3, with 8 bases that match TRBD1. The J segment lost 6 bases and the V segment lost 3 bases, leaving 20 bases of the junction unmatched. Germline lookup yields CDR1 MGHRA and CDR2 YSYEKL. The CDR3 spans 19 residues. In DNA, the CDR3 is TGCGCCAGCAGCCATCTCGGGGTACCGGGACAGGTGTCTTCGGATACGCAGTATTTT. Protein sequence: CASSHLGVPGQVSSDTQYF.

The chain uses TRBV6-1 and TRBJ1-1; TRBD1 matches at 10 bases. V lost 2 bases, J lost 1 base, and 10 bases stayed unmatched. Germline V lookup: CDR1 MNHNS, CDR2 SASEGT. The CDR3 covers 18 residues. The CDR3: CASSEIAGTGAKNTEAFF. For the CDR3, the DNA is TGTGCCAGCAGTGAAATTGCCGGGACAGGGGCCAAGAACACTGAAGCTTTCTTT.

The rearrangement uses TRBV5-1 and TRBJ1-6, with 9 bases matching TRBD1. From germline, CDR1 is SGHRS and CDR2 YFSETQ. The ends lost 4 bases at V and 9 bases at J; junction bases unmatched: 8. The CDR3 is made up of 15 amino acids. CDR3 sequence: CASSQGQGKASPLHF. DNA for the CDR3: TGCGCCAGCAGCCAGGGACAGGGTAAGGCTTCACCCCTCCACTTT. Using reference TRBV5-1 and TRBJ1-6 for the parts outside the CDR3, the full variable domain is KAGVTQTPRYLIKTRGQQVTLSCSPISGHRSVSWYQQTPGQGLQFLFEYFSETQRNKGNFPGRFSGRQFSNSRSEMNVSTLELGDSALYLCASSQGQGKASPLHFGNGTRLTVT.

The rearrangement uses TRBV18 and TRBJ2-1; 11 nucleotides align to TRBD2. The germline gives CDR1 KGHSH, CDR2 LQKENI. Unmatched junction bases numbered 16, after V lost 3 bases and J lost 9 bases. The CDR3 is made up of 18 amino acids. This chain's CDR3 is CASSPPVHGLAGGGEQFF. CDR3 DNA: TGTGCCAGCTCACCTCCCGTGCATGGCCTAGCGGGAGGAGGTGAGCAGTTCTTC. Complete variable domain (other parts from reference TRBV18 and TRBJ2-1): NAGVMQNPRHLVRRRGQEARLRCSPMKGHSHVYWYRQLPEEGLKFMVYLQKENIIDESGMPKERFSAEFPKEGPSILRIQQVVRGDSAAYFCASSPPVHGLAGGGEQFFGPGTRLTVL.

CDR3 nucleotides: TGTGCCAGCAGTCTAGGACTAGCGGGAATCAATGAGCAGTTCTTC. Translated: CASSLGLAGINEQFF. The chain carries TRBV27 and TRBJ2-1; 12 bases agree with TRBD2. Germline V gives CDR1 MNHEY, CDR2 SMNVEV (reference sequence). The CDR3 contains 15 residues. Trimming took 5 bases from V and 6 from J; bases not matched to a gene: 5.

The V and J genes are TRBV28 and TRBJ2-5, with TRBD1 matching over 7 bases. The germline gives CDR1 MDHEN, CDR2 SYDVKM. The CDR3 consists of 14 residues. V lost 5 bases to trimming and J lost 1 base; unmatched junction nucleotides: 4. The CDR3 sequence is CASSPWTGQETQYF. In DNA, the CDR3 is TGTGCCAGCAGTCCTTGGACAGGCCAAGAGACCCAGTACTTC.

The rearrangement joins TRBV7-8 to TRBJ1-5, with D hard to call. CDR1 is SGHVS, CDR2 FQNEAQ, per germline. The V and J ends lost 3 bases and 4 bases respectively, with 4 bases between them. This CDR3 spans 12 amino acids. CDR3 in amino acids: CASSLKNQPQHF. CDR3 sequence (DNA): TGTGCCAGCAGCTTGAAAAATCAGCCCCAGCATTTT.

The chain joins TRBV6-6 to TRBJ2-5; D unresolved. The J call is doubtful: the DNA matches TRBJ2-7 better. The CDR3 is 12 amino acids. Per the germline V gene, CDR1 is MNHNY and CDR2 is SVGAGI (reference sequence). The CDR3 loop is CASSYSNGEQYF. The CDR3 region has the DNA TGTGCCAGCAGTTACTCGAATGGCGAGCAGTACTTC.

CDR3 nucleotides: TGTGCCAGCAGCCAAGATGGTGAGAGTAGGCAGACCCAGTACTTC. Amino acid sequence: CASSQDGESRQTQYF. The gene calls are TRBV4-2 and TRBJ2-5; D gene unclear. Trimming shortened V by 0 bases and J by 6 bases, and 14 bases separated the two germline ends. Germline V CDR1 and CDR2: LGHNA, YNFKEQ. The CDR3 is 15 residues long.

The V gene is TRBV7-2, the J gene TRBJ1-4; perhaps TRBD1 as D (6 bases). CDR1 and CDR2 (germline): SGHTA, FQGNSA. CDR3 length: 16 residues. The V end lost 5 bases, the J end lost 3 bases, and 16 bases lay between the germline ends. In nucleotides, the CDR3 is TGTGCCAGCAGCCCAGGGGTTCTTGGGGCTAATGAAAAACTGTTTTTT. Translation gives CASSPGVLGANEKLFF.

The chain is built from TRBV4-1 and TRBJ2-3, with 9 bases identical to TRBD2. This CDR3 spans 16 amino acids. After removal of 2 bases from V and 0 bases from J, the junction contained 3 bases not matched to a gene. Germline V gene lookup returns CDR1 MGHRA and CDR2 YSYEKL. As DNA, the CDR3 is TGCGCCAGCAGCCAACTAGCGGGGACTAGCACAGATACGCAGTATTTT. As protein: CASSQLAGTSTDTQYF.

J is TRBJ2-7 and V is TRBV5-1, with D possibly being TRBD2 (6 bases). V shed 4 bases and J shed 2 bases, with 13 bases lying between them. Per the germline V gene, CDR1 is SGHRS and CDR2 is YFSETQ. The CDR3 consists of 14 residues. The CDR3 DNA is TGCGCCAGCAGCCCCGGGGCGGGGACCTACGAGCAGTACTTC. Protein sequence: CASSPGAGTYEQYF.

V and J are TRBV6-6 and TRBJ1-6, with TRBD1 identical over 8 bases. After removal of 5 bases from V and 10 bases from J, the junction contained 4 bases not matched to a gene. Germline lookup yields CDR1 MNHNY and CDR2 SVGAGI (reference sequence). The CDR3 sequence is 13 residues long. The CDR3 loop is CASSARGQSPLHF. The CDR3 coding sequence is TGTGCCAGCAGTGCCAGGGGGCAATCACCCCTCCACTTT.

V and J are TRBV10-2 and TRBJ1-5; 9 nucleotides agree with TRBD1. Germline CDR1 is WSHSY and CDR2 is SAAADI. The CDR3 is 14 amino acids. Unmatched junction bases numbered 5, after V lost 4 bases and J lost 7 bases. CDR3: CASSGGTGLQPQHF. In DNA, the CDR3 is TGCGCCAGCAGTGGAGGGACAGGGTTACAGCCCCAGCATTTT.

This clone was seen just once. The V call is TRBV5-1, the J call TRBJ1-2; no clear D. CDR3 length equals 14 residues. In germline, CDR1 is SGHRS, CDR2 YFSETQ. Trimming stripped 0 bases from V and 4 bases from J, with 10 bases between. CDR3 loop: CASSLDAVPYGYTF. The CDR3 nucleotides are TGCGCCAGCAGCTTGGACGCGGTACCCTATGGCTACACCTTC.

The chain carries TRBV10-2 and TRBJ2-3, with TRBD2 matching over 13 bases. CDR3 size: 16 residues. The germline V gene has CDR1 WSHSY and CDR2 SAAADI. V lost 6 bases to trimming and J lost 4 bases; unmatched junction nucleotides: 7. The CDR3 is CASRVSGLAGADTQYF. The CDR3 coding sequence is TGCGCCAGCAGGGTTTCTGGACTAGCGGGAGCAGATACGCAGTATTTT.

The chain couples TRBV19 to TRBJ2-5, with TRBD2 as a possible D gene (6 bases). V was pared by 7 bases and J by 7 bases, with 16 bases between. CDR3 size: 13 residues. Germline V CDR1 and CDR2: LNHDA, SQIVND (reference sequence). The CDR3 DNA follows: TGTGCCAGTAATATGGCGGGGTCGCCGACCCAGTACTTC. Protein product: CASNMAGSPTQYF.

CDR3 amino acids: CASSQSENTEAFF. The CDR3 DNA reads TGTGCCAGCAGCCAATCAGAGAACACTGAAGCTTTCTTT. The V gene is TRBV4-2, the J gene TRBJ1-1; no clear D. Germline-derived CDR1 and CDR2 are LGHNA and YNFKEQ. V lost 2 bases, J lost 1 base, and 5 bases lay in between. The CDR3 runs to 13 residues.

This clone has more than one count but fewer than ten. The J gene is TRBJ1-3, the V gene TRBV11-2; a possible D gene is TRBD1 (5 bases). The CDR3 totals 14 residues. Looked up from germline, CDR1 is SGHAT and CDR2 is FQNNGV. V was clipped by 5 bases and J by 4 bases, with 12 bases between them. The CDR3 loop is CASSPIREGNTIYF. CDR3 DNA: TGTGCCAGCAGCCCGATCAGGGAAGGAAACACCATATATTTT.

The V call is TRBV9, the J call TRBJ1-2, with D possibly matching TRBD1 (5 bases). The CDR3 length is 11 residues. Trimming cost V 2 bases and J 7 bases, with 6 bases left between them. Germline V CDR1 and CDR2: SGDLS, YYNGEE. CDR3 DNA: TGTGCCAGCAGCGTCCAGGGTGGCTACACCTTC. Translation: CASSVQGGYTF.

This sequence joins TRBV5-1 and TRBJ1-1, with a weak D call TRBD1 (6 bases). Germline CDR1 SGHRS, CDR2 YFSETQ. This CDR3 has 14 residues. V was pared by 6 bases and J by 0 bases, with 12 bases between. The CDR3 DNA sequence: TGCGCCAGCACTCGGGACAACCTGAACACTGAAGCTTTCTTT. This gives the protein CASTRDNLNTEAFF.

The genes are TRBV5-1 and TRBJ2-2; 8 bases line up with TRBD1. The V gene's germline CDR1 is SGHRS and CDR2 YFSETQ. The J segment lost 5 bases and the V segment lost 2 bases, leaving 8 bases of the junction unmatched. CDR3 length equals 16 residues. The CDR3 DNA follows: TGCGCCAGCAGCTTAGTTCAGGGGGCGCGGACCGGGGAGCTGTTTTTT. Translated: CASSLVQGARTGELFF.

The chain carries TRBV6-6 and TRBJ1-4; D uncertain. The CDR3 covers 11 residues. CDR1 and CDR2 (germline): MNHNY, SVGAGI (reference sequence). Trimming shortened V by 2 bases and J by 10 bases, and 5 bases separated the two germline ends. The DNA of the CDR3 is TGTGCCAGCAGTTACGATGGAAAACTGTTTTTT. This codes for CASSYDGKLFF.

This chain uses TRBV7-9 with TRBJ2-1; 11 bases match TRBD1. CDR3 length: 14 residues. V lost 6 bases to trimming and J lost 6 bases; unmatched junction nucleotides: 4. Germline CDR1 and CDR2: SEHNR and FQNEAQ (reference sequence). For the CDR3, the DNA is TGTGCCAGCAGTTCCGGGACAGGGGGCAATGAGCAGTTCTTC. It specifies CASSSGTGGNEQFF.

The V and J genes are TRBV19 and TRBJ2-2; 10 positions agree with TRBD1. This CDR3 is built from 13 residues. V shed 3 bases, J shed 10 bases, and the junction held 2 bases outside the gene matches. Germline V CDR1 and CDR2: LNHDA, SQIVND (reference sequence). This chain's CDR3 is CASSMGTGAELFF. CDR3 coding DNA: TGTGCCAGTAGTATGGGGACAGGGGCGGAGCTGTTTTTT.

V usage is TRBV19 and J usage is TRBJ1-1; no reliable D call. Germline V gives CDR1 LNHDA, CDR2 SQIVND (reference sequence). This CDR3 is built from 13 residues. The V end lost 3 bases, the J end lost 3 bases, and 8 bases lay between the germline ends. The CDR3 here is CASSIPGYTEAFF. The DNA of the CDR3 is TGTGCCAGTAGTATCCCCGGGTACACTGAAGCTTTCTTT.

The chain employs TRBV10-1 and TRBJ1-2, with 9 bases that match TRBD1. The length of the CDR3 is 13 residues. Germline V lookup: CDR1 WNHNN, CDR2 SYGVQD (reference sequence). The J segment lost 8 bases and the V segment lost 2 bases, leaving 3 bases of the junction unmatched. The CDR3 nucleotides read TGCGCCAGCAGTGAGGGGACAGGGAACGGCTACACCTTC. It specifies CASSEGTGNGYTF.

The chain couples TRBV28 to TRBJ2-5, with unresolved D. Germline V lookup: CDR1 MDHEN, CDR2 SYDVKM. V dropped 6 bases and J dropped 1 base, with 9 bases sitting between them. The CDR3 is 13 amino acids. CDR3 sequence reads: CASRPWSQETQYF. CDR3 DNA: TGTGCCAGCAGACCATGGTCCCAAGAGACCCAGTACTTC.

This chain uses TRBV6-6 with TRBJ2-5, with D possibly matching TRBD1 (6 bases). Germline V lookup: CDR1 MNHNY, CDR2 SVGAGI (reference sequence). Trimming stripped 6 bases from V and 6 bases from J, with 17 bases between. This CDR3 region has 14 residues. The CDR3 DNA reads TGTGCCAGCAGCCCAATGGGGGCTGCCAAGACCCAGTACTTC. It yields the protein CASSPMGAAKTQYF.

The V call is TRBV5-4, the J call TRBJ2-5; 8 nucleotides line up with TRBD1. CDR3 length: 16 residues. Losses at the gene ends were 4 bases for V and 2 bases for J; bases not matched to a gene: 10. Germline values: CDR1 SGHNT, CDR2 YYREEE (reference sequence). The CDR3 DNA reads TGTGCCAGCAGCCCAATAGGACAGGGACAGCAAGAGACCCAGTACTTC. Translated, it gives CASSPIGQGQQETQYF.

CDR3 DNA: TGTGCCAGCAGTGACAGGGACAGGGGTAACAATGAGCAGTTCTTC. This sequence encodes CASSDRDRGNNEQFF. This chain connects TRBV6-1 to TRBJ2-1; 10 bases map to TRBD1. CDR1 and CDR2 (germline): MNHNS, SASEGT. J gave up 5 bases and V 3 bases, and 4 bases lay outside the gene matches. There are 15 residues in the CDR3.